The 2 T cell receptor beta chains below come from one sample, sequenced in a study of cytomegalovirus exposure and HLA in healthy donors. Both 60 Vbeta primers and 13 Jbeta primers went into the PCR. Sequencing was performed with immunoSEQ multiplex PCR; in TCRdb, only in-frame clones are kept and a portion is missing. The sample has under 120,000 clones, around three quarters seen once. Material: PBMCs. All receptors derive from a man aged 50-60 years in good health and CMV-seropositive.

The genes are TRBV5-1 and TRBJ2-2, with 10 bases fitting TRBD2. The junction had 6 bases not matched to a gene; V was cut back by 4 bases and J by 6 bases. This CDR3 comprises 15 residues. Germline V gene sequence: CDR1 SGHRS, CDR2 YFSETQ. CDR3 region: CASSPSGRASGELFF. CDR3 DNA sequence: TGCGCCAGCAGCCCGAGCGGGAGGGCCTCCGGGGAGCTGTTTTTT.

The chain links TRBV15 to TRBJ2-7; TRBD1 might be the D (6 bases). The CDR3 is 17 amino acids. Trimming cost V 3 bases and J 1 base, with 19 bases left between them. Germline assignment: CDR1 LNHNV and CDR2 YYDKDF (reference sequence). CDR3 DNA sequence: TGTGCCACCAGCAGGGACGGAAGGGGGTTTACTTCCTACGAGCAGTACTTC. Amino acid sequence: CATSRDGRGFTSYEQYF.